This T cell receptor beta chain emerged from a study of blood T cell repertoires in COVID-19. Study as a whole: Samples of COVID-19 (acute and convalescent) were obtained from the United States, Italy and Spain. T cells, B-cell-depleted T cells, or PBMCs supplied cDNA or gDNA.

Participant ages covered 18 to 89 years across 25 or so US areas. Source study methods: Reference gene primer amplification in the assay estimated nucleated cell counts. Sequencing used immunoSEQ multiplex PCR; TCRdb keeps in-frame clones, though not all of them. D and trimming come from the DNA, and the V and J calls and clone size come from that table. The sample includes almost 400,000 clones, approximately 88% of them seen just once. The CDR3 covers 15 residues. Trimming stripped 3 bases from V and 6 bases from J, with 15 bases between. Germline CDR1 reads KGHSH; CDR2 reads LQKENI. The rearrangement uses TRBV18 and TRBJ1-3; D may be TRBD1 (6 bases). Sequencing used PBMCs or T cells enriched from blood (not recorded which). The sequence was obtained from a woman aged 25 to 39 with acute COVID-19. CDR3 residues: CASSPARTEANTIYF. The CDR3 DNA reads as TGTGCCAGCTCACCCGCCAGGACAGAGGCAAACACCATATATTTT.